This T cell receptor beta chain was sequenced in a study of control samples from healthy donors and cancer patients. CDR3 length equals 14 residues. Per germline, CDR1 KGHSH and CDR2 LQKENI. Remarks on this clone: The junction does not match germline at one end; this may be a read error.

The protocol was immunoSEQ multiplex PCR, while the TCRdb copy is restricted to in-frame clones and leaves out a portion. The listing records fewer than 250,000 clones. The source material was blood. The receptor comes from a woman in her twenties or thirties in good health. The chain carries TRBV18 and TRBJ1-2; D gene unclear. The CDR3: CASSPEWGNHGYTF. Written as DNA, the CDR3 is TGTGCCAGCTCACCAGAGTGGGGTAACCATGGCTACACCTTC.